The 32 T cell receptor beta chains reported below all come from one sample, sequenced in a study of cytomegalovirus exposure and HLA in healthy donors. Primers: 60 Vbeta forward and 13 Jbeta reverse. The method was immunoSEQ multiplex PCR; TCRdb's version includes in-frame clones alone and lacks a portion of them. Of under 200,000 clones listed, 60% to 85% were seen once; the top ten hold about 3%. The sample consisted of PBMCs. The receptors stem from a woman in her fifties or sixties in good health and CMV-seropositive.

The chain uses TRBV29-1 and TRBJ2-3; 8 nucleotides match TRBD2. Germline lookup yields CDR1 SQVTM and CDR2 ANQGSEA. CDR3 length: 14 amino acids. The V and J ends lost 5 bases and 10 bases, in that order; junction bases with no gene match: 14. The chain's CDR3 is CSVTGRGAPQAQYF. DNA of the CDR3: TGCAGCGTTACAGGGCGGGGGGCCCCCCAAGCGCAGTATTTT.

The count of this clone is one. V usage is TRBV2 and J usage is TRBJ1-5; D gene uncertain. This CDR3 spans 13 amino acids. The germline V gene has CDR1 SNHLY and CDR2 FYNNEI. V was shortened by 4 bases and J by 5 bases, with 9 bases between the two germline ends. The CDR3 protein is CASSGDIYQPQHF. CDR3 coding DNA: TGTGCCAGCAGTGGTGACATTTATCAGCCCCAGCATTTT.

The chain has TRBV6-6 and TRBJ1-1; D may be TRBD1 (5 bases). This CDR3 has 16 amino acids. CDR1 is MNHNY, CDR2 SVGAGI, per germline (reference sequence). The V end lost 2 bases, the J end lost 0 bases, and 13 bases lay between the germline ends. The CDR3 sequence: CASSYLPQEMNTEAFF. The CDR3 DNA is TGTGCCAGCAGTTACCTCCCACAGGAGATGAACACTGAAGCTTTCTTT.

This CDR3 reads CSVELDHPGELFF. The CDR3 nucleotides are TGCAGCGTTGAACTAGATCATCCCGGGGAGCTGTTTTTT. The chain couples TRBV29-1 to TRBJ2-2; D gene ambiguous. CDR1 is SQVTM and CDR2 is ANQGSEA in the germline V gene. Trimming took 2 bases from V and 6 from J, leaving 10 bases between them. The CDR3 has 13 residues.

J is TRBJ2-5 and V is TRBV5-1; 7 positions match TRBD2. CDR1 and CDR2 (germline): SGHRS, YFSETQ. This CDR3 spans 14 amino acids. Trimming took 6 bases from V and 5 from J; bases not matched to a gene: 10. In nucleotides, the CDR3 is TGCGCCAGCACCTCCGGGGGGACCGGGGAGACCCAGTACTTC. It specifies CASTSGGTGETQYF.

The chain employs TRBV5-1 and TRBJ2-7, with 7 bases matching TRBD1. With V trimmed by 0 bases and J by 3 bases, 3 bases remained unmatched. Germline V lookup: CDR1 SGHRS, CDR2 YFSETQ. The CDR3 runs to 14 residues. The CDR3 protein is CASSLEGGIYEQYF. The DNA for the CDR3 is TGCGCCAGCAGCTTGGAAGGGGGCATCTACGAGCAGTACTTC.

V usage is TRBV7-6 and J usage is TRBJ2-1; 7 bases fit TRBD1. V gave up 5 bases and J gave up 2 bases; unmatched junction bases: 3. The germline V gene has CDR1 SGHVS and CDR2 FNYEAQ. This CDR3 contains 14 residues. For the CDR3, the DNA is TGTGCCAGCAGCCGAGGGACAGCCTACAATGAGCAGTTCTTC. Amino acids: CASSRGTAYNEQFF.

The J gene is TRBJ1-4, the V gene TRBV19, with D uncertain. Germline V gene data show CDR1 as LNHDA and CDR2 as SQIVND (reference sequence). The length of the CDR3 is 14 residues. Trimming cost V 3 bases and J 5 bases, with 10 bases left between them. The CDR3 sequence is CASSIGMKNEKLFF. The CDR3 DNA is TGTGCCAGTAGTATCGGGATGAAGAATGAAAAACTGTTTTTT.

The chain recombines TRBV5-1 with TRBJ1-2; no definite D call. Germline V CDR1 and CDR2: SGHRS, YFSETQ. Trimming cost V 4 bases and J 4 bases, with 11 bases left between them. The CDR3 has 13 residues. CDR3 DNA: TGCGCCAGCAGCCCCCTTCCGGGCTATGGCTACACCTTC. It yields the protein CASSPLPGYGYTF.

The V gene is TRBV27, the J gene TRBJ1-5, with 7 nucleotides matching TRBD1. This CDR3 is 14 amino acids long. V lost 5 bases and J lost 2; bases outside the gene matches: 3. Germline-derived CDR1 and CDR2 are MNHEY and SMNVEV (reference sequence). CDR3 in DNA: TGTGCCAGCAGTATTGACAGGGGCAATCAGCCCCAGCATTTT. Translation: CASSIDRGNQPQHF.

Here the CDR3 reads CASSYTGAYNEQFF. CDR3 DNA: TGTGCCAGCAGTTACACAGGGGCGTACAATGAGCAGTTCTTC. The rearrangement joins TRBV6-6 to TRBJ2-1, with 7 bases aligning to TRBD1. This CDR3 has 14 residues. Germline CDR1 reads MNHNY; CDR2 reads SVGAGI (reference sequence). V gave up 2 bases and J gave up 4 bases; unmatched junction bases: 2.

This clone occurred a few times. The chain couples TRBV6-1 to TRBJ1-2, with D uncertain. This CDR3 comprises 15 residues. Germline-derived CDR1 and CDR2 are MNHNS and SASEGT. Trimming removed 7 bases from V and 4 bases from J, with 19 bases in between. The CDR3 DNA sequence: TGTGCCAGCACCTTATCCGGGGTGGACGGCTATGGCTACACCTTC. It yields the protein CASTLSGVDGYGYTF.

The gene calls are TRBV9 and TRBJ1-2; D gene uncertain. V dropped 7 bases and J dropped 3 bases, with 7 bases sitting between them. In germline, CDR1 is SGDLS, CDR2 YYNGEE. The CDR3 contains 11 residues. In DNA, the CDR3 is TGTGCCAGCCAAGGAGACTATGGCTACACCTTC. Translating gives CASQGDYGYTF.

The rearrangement links TRBV19 to TRBJ2-6, with 7 bases aligning to TRBD1. V gave up 7 bases and J gave up 1 base; unmatched junction bases: 16. The CDR3 sequence is 19 residues long. The V gene's germline CDR1 is LNHDA and CDR2 SQIVND (reference sequence). The CDR3 loop is CASKPPQGRGWSGANVLTF. The CDR3 coding sequence is TGTGCCAGTAAACCCCCCCAGGGCAGGGGGTGGTCTGGGGCCAACGTCCTGACTTTC.

CDR3 sequence: CASSLALTGESYGYTF. The CDR3 bases are TGTGCCAGCAGCTTAGCCCTCACAGGGGAGTCCTATGGCTACACCTTC. The gene calls are TRBV7-9 and TRBJ1-2, with TRBD1 matching over 7 bases. The CDR3 has 16 amino acids. V shed 0 bases, J shed 4 bases, and the junction held 8 bases outside the gene matches. Germline CDR1 is SEHNR and CDR2 is FQNEAQ (reference sequence).

This chain joins TRBV5-5 and TRBJ2-1, with 9 nucleotides matching TRBD2. The CDR3 extends over 14 amino acids. Per the germline V gene, CDR1 is SGHKS and CDR2 is YYEKEE (reference sequence). The ends lost 4 bases at V and 3 bases at J; junction bases unmatched: 2. Here the CDR3 reads CASSPTSGYNEQFF. The CDR3 coding sequence is TGTGCCAGCAGCCCGACTAGCGGCTACAATGAGCAGTTCTTC.

The chain employs TRBV7-6 and TRBJ1-1; 7 positions agree with TRBD1. V lost 5 bases, J lost 11 bases, and 8 bases stayed unmatched. Looked up from germline, CDR1 is SGHVS and CDR2 is FNYEAQ. This CDR3 has 12 amino acids. The CDR3 loop is CASSTRQGMAFF. As DNA, the CDR3 is TGTGCCAGCAGCACCCGACAGGGTATGGCTTTCTTT.

V usage is TRBV5-6 and J usage is TRBJ1-6; 7 bases fit TRBD1. Germline trimming cut 0 bases from V and 3 bases from J; bases unmatched to any gene: 3. Germline CDR1 and CDR2: SGHDT and YYEEEE. The CDR3 sequence is 16 residues long. CDR3 loop: CASSLEGQVYNSPLHF. CDR3 nucleotide sequence: TGTGCCAGCAGCTTGGAAGGACAGGTCTATAATTCACCCCTCCACTTT.

The chain links TRBV9 to TRBJ2-3; TRBD2 might be the D (7 bases). CDR3 length equals 17 residues. Germline CDR1 SGDLS, CDR2 YYNGEE. V was cut by 2 bases and J by 4 bases, with 20 bases left in between. CDR3 DNA sequence: TGTGCCAGCAGCGTGGGGTTTGAGGGGGGGTCGTCAGATACGCAGTATTTT. It encodes CASSVGFEGGSSDTQYF.

This rearrangement joins TRBV2 to TRBJ1-2; D may be TRBD1 (6 bases). Germline V lookup: CDR1 SNHLY, CDR2 FYNNEI. V dropped 11 bases and J dropped 8 bases, with 18 bases sitting between them. The CDR3 is made up of 12 amino acids. For the CDR3, the DNA is TGTGCCCCCAACGGGGGGGCCGGAGGCTACACCTTC. Translating gives CAPNGGAGGYTF. Looking up the rest from reference TRBV2 and TRBJ1-2 gives the full variable domain: EPEVTQTPSHQVTQMGQEVILRCVPISNHLYFYWYRQILGQKVEFLVSFYNNEISEKSEIFDDQFSVERPDGSNFTLKIRSTKLEDSAMYFCAPNGGAGGYTFGSGTRLTVV.

This chain links TRBV6-5 with TRBJ1-2; D uncertain. This CDR3 spans 14 amino acids. Germline values: CDR1 MNHEY, CDR2 SVGAGI. Trimming pared 6 bases from V and 0 bases from J, leaving 11 bases between. CDR3 residues: CASSAMEANYGYTF. The CDR3 DNA reads TGTGCCAGCAGCGCCATGGAGGCTAACTATGGCTACACCTTC.

As to this clone: Without the conserved terminal phenylalanine or tryptophan, this CDR3 likely stems from a read error. The DNA is omitted, as the CDR3 cannot be located on it reliably, and the CDR3 follows TCRdb's listing. The CDR3 loop reads CASSETPGHPLRI. V gene TRBV2 combines with J gene TRBJ1-1; the table calls TRBD1, which could not be checked here. The CDR3 extends over 13 residues, inclusive of both ends. Germline assignment: CDR1 SNHLY and CDR2 FYNNEI.

The rearrangement links TRBV6-5 to TRBJ1-6; D ambiguous. The CDR3 runs to 14 residues. Germline V CDR1 and CDR2: MNHEY, SVGAGI. Trimming left V 6 bases short and J 0 bases short, with 6 bases between. The CDR3 region is CASRSSSYNSPLHF. CDR3 DNA: TGTGCCAGCAGGAGTAGCTCCTATAATTCACCCCTCCACTTT.

V gene TRBV6-6 combines with J gene TRBJ1-2, with D uncertain. The CDR3 covers 15 residues. Trimming pared 0 bases from V and 7 bases from J, leaving 15 bases between. Germline-derived CDR1 and CDR2 are MNHNY and SVGAGI (reference sequence). This CDR3 reads CASSYSGVERSGYTF. In nucleotides, the CDR3 is TGTGCCAGCAGTTACTCAGGAGTTGAGCGATCTGGCTACACCTTC.

V is TRBV9 and J is TRBJ2-4; D remains ambiguous. Germline CDR1 is SGDLS and CDR2 is YYNGEE. Between the trimmed V and J ends, which lost 0 bases and 3 bases, there was a span of 10 bases. The CDR3 extends over 15 amino acids. CDR3 loop: CASSVGDTNKNIQYF. DNA for the CDR3: TGTGCCAGCAGCGTAGGAGACACCAACAAAAACATTCAGTACTTC.

In the case of this clone: Distinct nucleotide sequences in the sample also encode this CDR3. The chain joins TRBV27 to TRBJ1-2; maybe TRBD1 (5 bases). V lost 3 bases and J 5 bases, leaving 10 bases between the germline ends. Germline V gene data show CDR1 as MNHEY and CDR2 as SMNVEV (reference sequence). The CDR3 runs to 13 residues. CDR3 DNA: TGTGCCAGCAGTTTGTCGGGGGGTTATGGCTACACCTTC. Translating gives CASSLSGGYGYTF.

The rearrangement joins TRBV5-1 to TRBJ1-1; a weak D match, TRBD1 (6 bases). V was shortened by 4 bases and J by 1 base, with 11 bases between the two germline ends. CDR3 length: 14 residues. CDR1 is SGHRS and CDR2 is YFSETQ in the germline V gene. The CDR3 loop reads CASSLLQGNTEAFF. DNA for the CDR3: TGCGCCAGCAGCCTCTTACAGGGGAACACTGAAGCTTTCTTT.

This clone has just a few counts. The chain uses TRBV7-8 and TRBJ1-6; the D gene is possibly TRBD1 (6 bases). The CDR3 has 15 amino acids. Germline V gene sequence: CDR1 SGHVS, CDR2 FQNEAQ. Trimming shortened V by 4 bases and J by 6 bases, and 13 bases separated the two germline ends. Here the CDR3 reads CASSWDDRFNSPLHF. In nucleotides, the CDR3 is TGTGCCAGCAGCTGGGACGACAGGTTTAATTCACCCCTCCACTTT.

This chain uses TRBV7-3 with TRBJ2-1, with TRBD2 matching 8 bases. The CDR3 runs 16 residues. V lost 4 bases, J lost 8 bases, and 13 bases stayed unmatched. Germline V CDR1 and CDR2: SGHTA, FQGTGA. CDR3 region: CASSSIGGAGLDEQFF. In DNA form, the CDR3 reads TGTGCCAGCAGCTCTATCGGGGGGGCCGGGTTAGATGAGCAGTTCTTC. Filled out from reference TRBV7-3 and TRBJ2-1, the complete variable domain reads GAGVSQTPSNKVTEKGKYVELRCDPISGHTALYWYRQSLGQGPEFLIYFQGTGAADDSGLPNDRFFAVRPEGSVSTLKIQRTERGDSAVYLCASSSIGGAGLDEQFFGPGTRLTVL.

This clone came up a few times. The chain carries TRBV6-5 and TRBJ1-2; TRBD1 is a possible D gene (6 bases). V dropped 0 bases and J dropped 4 bases, with 15 bases sitting between them. The CDR3 totals 16 residues. In germline, CDR1 is MNHEY, CDR2 SVGAGI. In DNA form, the CDR3 reads TGTGCCAGCAGTTACTCTCCGTCAGGGGTCCCCTATGGCTACACCTTC. It codes for CASSYSPSGVPYGYTF.

This chain connects TRBV9 to TRBJ2-5; D is perhaps TRBD2 (6 bases). The CDR3 has 14 residues. The germline gives CDR1 SGDLS, CDR2 YYNGEE. V lost 3 bases, J lost 4 bases, and 13 bases lay in between. The chain's CDR3 is CASSARGSGETQYF. In DNA, the CDR3 is TGTGCCAGCAGCGCCCGGGGGTCGGGAGAGACCCAGTACTTC.

The genes are TRBV9 and TRBJ2-7; 8 nucleotides line up with TRBD1. The CDR3 is made up of 14 amino acids. Germline CDR1 reads SGDLS; CDR2 reads YYNGEE. Germline trimming cut 3 bases from V and 1 base from J; bases unmatched to any gene: 3. The CDR3 sequence is CASSGTGGSYEQYF. CDR3 nucleotides: TGTGCCAGCAGCGGAACAGGGGGATCCTACGAGCAGTACTTC.